Detailed here is one T cell receptor beta chain. This specimen belongs to a study of T cells in Graves' hyperthyroidism and ophthalmopathy. RNA transcripts gave rise to amplified TCR beta CDR3 regions. When the TCR CDR3 underwent first-round RT-PCR, the HTBI primer set was used. TCRdb reanalysed the multiplex PCR reads using MiXCR and keeps one entry per CDR3 protein. This table has approximately 480,000 distinct CDR3 sequences, around 21% appearing once. The CDR3 runs 15 residues. Germline V gene data show CDR1 as GTSNPN and CDR2 as SVGIG (reference sequence). Deletions cut 0 bases from V and 5 bases from J, with 13 bases between. Patients were excluded for uncontrolled infection, other autoimmune disease, pregnancy or lactation.

The sequence derives from a man aged 18 to 29 with Graves' hyperthyroidism. Sequenced sample: blood. The chain couples TRBV30 to TRBJ2-2; D may be TRBD2 (5 bases). CDR3 amino acids: CAWSVLERDTGELFF. The CDR3 DNA sequence: TGTGCCTGGAGTGTTCTTGAGAGGGATACCGGGGAGCTGTTTTTT.